A single sample is the source of the 18 T cell receptor beta chains below, sequenced in a study of blood T cells in healthy people across ages. It was with a sample-barcoded 5' primer and a J-beta primer mix that a second PCR of about 6 to 12 cycles was run. TCRdb re-called the 5' RACE reads through MiXCR, storing one row per CDR3 protein. This table holds approximately 810,000 distinct CDR3 sequences, around 30% found once. Sequenced input: blood. The receptors were gathered from a woman aged 80 or older in good health.

There are many counts of this clonotype. This chain joins TRBV20-1 and TRBJ1-5; 8 bases agree with TRBD1. Germline trimming cut 0 bases from V and 6 bases from J; bases unmatched to any gene: 10. This CDR3 comprises 16 residues. The germline V gene encodes CDR1 DFQATT and CDR2 SNEGSKA (reference sequence). The DNA for the CDR3 is TGCAGTGCTAGAGACGGAGGACAGGGCCTCGGTCAGCCCCAGCATTTT. Protein product: CSARDGGQGLGQPQHF.

The chain links TRBV27 to TRBJ1-2; 7 nucleotides match TRBD1. Germline lookup yields CDR1 MNHEY and CDR2 SMNVEV (reference sequence). CDR3 size: 15 residues. V shed 2 bases and J 4 bases; nucleotides not matched to a gene: 7. CDR3 DNA sequence: TGTGCCAGCAGTTTACGCAATCAGGGGGTCTATGGCTACACCTTC. It is translated as CASSLRNQGVYGYTF.

This clonotype showed up just a few times. This chain joins TRBV18 and TRBJ1-2; 10 bases are a match to TRBD1. V dropped 2 bases and J dropped 4; count of bases not matched to a gene: 10. The CDR3 has 17 residues. The germline V gene encodes CDR1 KGHSH and CDR2 LQKENI. This chain's CDR3 is CASSPRLTGDRGYGYTF. CDR3 nucleotide sequence: TGTGCCAGCTCACCAAGGTTGACGGGGGACAGGGGCTATGGCTACACCTTC.

This clonotype was detected a few times. This chain joins TRBV6-5 and TRBJ1-1; D is unclear. The CDR3 is 13 residues long. From germline, CDR1 is MNHEY and CDR2 SVGAGI. V was shortened by 0 bases and J by 8 bases, with 10 bases between the two germline ends. The CDR3 is CASSYSFIREAFF. DNA for the CDR3: TGTGCCAGCAGTTACTCTTTTATCAGAGAAGCTTTCTTT.

This clonotype has a count of ten or more. The chain combines TRBV6-2 or TRBV6-3 with TRBJ1-5; 9 bases map to TRBD1. J was trimmed by 14 bases and V by 6 bases; bases with no gene match: 11. Germline V gene lookup returns CDR1 MNHEY and CDR2 SVGEGT. The CDR3 is made up of 13 amino acids. The CDR3 DNA reads as TGTGCCAGCAGACGGCGGACAGGGGTCGGCGAGCATTTT. Protein product: CASRRRTGVGEHF.

On this clonotype: One end of the junction is discordant with germline, which a read error may explain. The chain combines TRBV12-3 or TRBV12-4 with TRBJ2-3; perhaps TRBD1 as D (5 bases). CDR3 length: 12 amino acids. The CDR3 here is CASSFGADAQYF. DNA of the CDR3: TGTGCCAGCAGTTTTGGGGCAGATGCGCAGTATTTT.

V and J are TRBV7-3 and TRBJ2-5; D call uncertain. The J call is in doubt because the DNA end fits TRBJ2-7 better. CDR3 length: 13 residues. CDR1 and CDR2 (germline): SGHTA, FQGTGA. CDR3 protein: CASSRGRTYEQYF. CDR3 DNA: TGTGCCAGCAGCCGAGGACGGACCTACGAGCAGTACTTC.

This clonotype was detected only a few times. The chain combines TRBV12-3 or TRBV12-4 with TRBJ1-1; D perhaps matches TRBD1 (6 bases). The CDR3 consists of 14 residues. Trimming left V 2 bases short and J 6 bases short, with 13 bases between. CDR3 coding DNA: TGTGCCAGCAGTTTACGGAGACAGGTCTCTGAAGCTTTCTTT. It translates to CASSLRRQVSEAFF.

The chain carries TRBV9 and TRBJ2-7, with D possibly TRBD1 on 6 matching bases. The ends were cut back, 0 bases at V and 6 bases at J, with 13 bases in the middle. The CDR3 contains 14 residues. Germline values: CDR1 SGDLS, CDR2 YYNGEE. CDR3 sequence (DNA): TGTGCCAGCAGCGTAGGTACCAGGGGTTCCGAGCAGTACTTC. Protein: CASSVGTRGSEQYF.

This clonotype was picked up many times. The gene calls are TRBV25-1 and TRBJ2-7; unclear D gene. Trimming shortened V by 8 bases and J by 1 base, and 15 bases separated the two germline ends. The CDR3 length is 14 residues. The V gene's germline CDR1 is MGHDK and CDR2 SYGVNS. In nucleotides, the CDR3 is TGTGCCAGCGCCCGGCCAGGCGCTTCCTACGAGCAGTACTTC. It specifies CASARPGASYEQYF.

In this sample, this clonotype turned up a few times. The chain combines TRBV6-5 with TRBJ2-4, with D unclear. Trimming removed 0 bases at V and 0 bases at J, with 12 bases between. Germline CDR1 MNHEY, CDR2 SVGAGI. This CDR3 has 17 residues. The CDR3 DNA is TGTGCCAGCAGTTACTCGACTGCAACACTAGCCAAAAACATTCAGTACTTC. Translating it yields CASSYSTATLAKNIQYF.

This clonotype was seen a few times. One base away lies a much larger clone, so this may be a sequencing read error. V usage is TRBV7-2 and J usage is TRBJ2-5; 7 bases are a match to TRBD2. The germline gives CDR1 SGHTA, CDR2 FQGNSA. V gave up 4 bases and J gave up 13 bases; unmatched junction bases: 9. The CDR3 consists of 12 residues. The CDR3 sequence: CASSSQGLLPYF. The CDR3 DNA sequence: TGTGCCAGCAGCTCGCAGGGACTACTTCCGTACTTC.

This clonotype has a handful of counts. Given a much more abundant clone one base away, this may be a read error. V usage is TRBV20-1 and J usage is TRBJ2-3; 9 nucleotides match TRBD2. The CDR3 has 15 residues. Per germline, CDR1 DFQATT and CDR2 SNEGSKA (reference sequence). The V gene end was trimmed by 5 bases and the J gene end by 4 bases; junction bases not matched to a gene: 10. CDR3 loop: CSAGRTSGYADTQYF. CDR3 nucleotides: TGCAGTGCTGGGCGTACTAGCGGGTACGCAGATACGCAGTATTTT.

The sample holds a few counts of this clonotype. The chain carries TRBV10-3 and TRBJ2-2, with TRBD1 as a possible D gene (5 bases). Germline values: CDR1 ENHRY, CDR2 SYGVKD. V was pared by 4 bases and J by 4 bases, with 19 bases between. The CDR3 is 17 amino acids. CDR3 region: CAISAPTGHRGTGELFF. The CDR3, as DNA: TGTGCCATCAGTGCACCTACCGGGCATAGGGGCACCGGGGAGCTGTTTTTT.

In regard to this clonotype: The junction differs from germline at one of its ends, possibly a read error. The chain couples TRBV5-1 to TRBJ1-2; 7 positions agree with TRBD1. CDR3 length: 16 amino acids. Germline CDR1 and CDR2: SGHRS and YFSETQ. This CDR3 is CASSPITGALDYGHTF. The CDR3 DNA reads TGCGCCAGCAGCCCGATAACAGGGGCCCTGGACTATGGCCACACCTTC.

This clonotype was observed at least ten times. The rearrangement joins TRBV4-3 to TRBJ1-4; 7 bases match TRBD1. Looked up from germline, CDR1 is LGHNA and CDR2 is YSLEER. The CDR3 runs to 16 residues. V was pared by 1 base and J by 7 bases, with 9 bases of the junction left unmatched. The CDR3 nucleotides are TGCGCCAGCAGCCAAGGGAGGGGGACAGCGACTGAAAAACTGTTTTTT. Protein: CASSQGRGTATEKLFF.

As to this clonotype: A read error may explain this, as a much larger clone is one base away. The V and J genes are TRBV10-3 and TRBJ2-5, with D perhaps TRBD2 (7 bases). Trimming cost V 5 bases and J 13 bases, with 17 bases left between them. The CDR3 contains 12 residues. Germline V gene sequence: CDR1 ENHRY, CDR2 SYGVKD. CDR3 in amino acids: CAISPEGGGGYF. In DNA form, the CDR3 reads TGTGCCATCAGTCCAGAGGGGGGAGGGGGGTACTTC.

The table lists this clonotype with many counts. The J gene is TRBJ2-1, the V gene TRBV10-1; 10 bases are a match to TRBD1. CDR1 is WNHNN, CDR2 SYGVQD, per germline (reference sequence). This CDR3 has 15 amino acids. The junction had 6 bases not matched to a gene; V was cut back by 7 bases and J by 3 bases. The CDR3 is CASNPGQGFYNEQFF. The CDR3 region has the DNA TGCGCCAGCAACCCGGGACAGGGGTTCTACAATGAGCAGTTCTTC.